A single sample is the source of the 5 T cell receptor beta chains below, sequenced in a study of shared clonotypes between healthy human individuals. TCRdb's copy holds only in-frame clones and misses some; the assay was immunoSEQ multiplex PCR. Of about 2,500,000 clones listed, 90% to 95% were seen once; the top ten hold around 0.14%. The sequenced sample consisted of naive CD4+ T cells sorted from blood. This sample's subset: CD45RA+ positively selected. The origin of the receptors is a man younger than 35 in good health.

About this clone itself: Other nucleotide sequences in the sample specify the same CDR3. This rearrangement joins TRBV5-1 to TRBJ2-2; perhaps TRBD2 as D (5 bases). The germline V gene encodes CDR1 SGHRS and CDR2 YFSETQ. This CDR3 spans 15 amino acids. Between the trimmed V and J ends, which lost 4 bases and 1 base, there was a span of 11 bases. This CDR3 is CASSLGGVNTGELFF. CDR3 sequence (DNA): TGCGCCAGCAGCCTCGGAGGTGTGAACACCGGGGAGCTGTTTTTT.

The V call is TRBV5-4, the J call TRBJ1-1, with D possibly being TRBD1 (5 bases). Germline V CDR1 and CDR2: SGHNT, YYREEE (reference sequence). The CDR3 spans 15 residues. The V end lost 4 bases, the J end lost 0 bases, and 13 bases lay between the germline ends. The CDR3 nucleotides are TGTGCCAGCAGCCTCGGGGGGTCATTGAACACTGAAGCTTTCTTT. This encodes CASSLGGSLNTEAFF.

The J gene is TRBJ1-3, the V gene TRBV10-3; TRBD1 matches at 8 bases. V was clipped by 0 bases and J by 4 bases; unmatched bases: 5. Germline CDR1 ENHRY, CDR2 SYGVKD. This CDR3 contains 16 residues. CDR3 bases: TGTGCCATCAGTGAGTCGAGACAGGGGATCGGAAACACCATATATTTT. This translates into CAISESRQGIGNTIYF.

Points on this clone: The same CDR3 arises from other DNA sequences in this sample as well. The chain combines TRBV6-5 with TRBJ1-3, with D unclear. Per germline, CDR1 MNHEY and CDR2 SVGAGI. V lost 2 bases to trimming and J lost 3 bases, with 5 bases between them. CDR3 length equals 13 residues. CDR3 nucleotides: TGTGCCAGCAGTTACAGCGATGGAAACACCATATATTTT. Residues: CASSYSDGNTIYF.

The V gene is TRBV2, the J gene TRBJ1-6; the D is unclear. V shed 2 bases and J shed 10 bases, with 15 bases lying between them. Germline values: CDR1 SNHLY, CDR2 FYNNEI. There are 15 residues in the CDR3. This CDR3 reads CASSEWMKVESPLHF. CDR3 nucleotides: TGTGCCAGCAGTGAATGGATGAAGGTGGAGTCACCCCTCCACTTT.